These T cell receptor beta chains were read from a single sample in a study of blood T cell repertoires in COVID-19. Libraries were prepared by immunoSEQ multiplex PCR; TCRdb keeps only in-frame clonotypes and omits some of them. The sample consists of 170,000 or so clones, around 83% of them appearing once. Sequencing input: peripheral blood. The receptors come from a human donor in a cohort sampled during active COVID-19. The CDR3 runs from the conserved cysteine through the conserved F or W. The order of the fields is J gene, V gene, CDR3 protein.

j_call: TRBJ1-1; v_call: TRBV6-4; cdr3_aa: CASSVGTENTEAFF
j_call: TRBJ2-3; v_call: TRBV7-3; cdr3_aa: CASRLAASTDTQYF
j_call: TRBJ2-7; v_call: TRBV6-1; cdr3_aa: CASSESGSPVYEQYF
j_call: TRBJ2-7; v_call: TRBV10-1; cdr3_aa: CATNGQGPVYEQYF
j_call: TRBJ2-7; v_call: TRBV19; cdr3_aa: CASSNQGALSYEQYF
j_call: TRBJ1-1; v_call: TRBV10-2; cdr3_aa: CASKGRGNTEAFF
j_call: TRBJ2-7; v_call: TRBV27; cdr3_aa: CASSFGTGAYEQYF
j_call: TRBJ2-7; v_call: TRBV2; cdr3_aa: CASSGAGYEQYF
j_call: TRBJ2-1; v_call: TRBV6-1; cdr3_aa: CASSEPPTGNEQFF
j_call: TRBJ1-3; v_call: TRBV3-1/TRBV3-2; cdr3_aa: CASSLRKGVVGNTIYF
j_call: TRBJ2-5; v_call: TRBV10-3; cdr3_aa: CAISEGTGSLETQYF
j_call: TRBJ1-2; v_call: TRBV12-3/TRBV12-4; cdr3_aa: CASTNERPNLF
j_call: TRBJ1-2; v_call: TRBV3-1/TRBV3-2; cdr3_aa: CASSQQGSGYTF
j_call: TRBJ2-7; v_call: TRBV3-1/TRBV3-2; cdr3_aa: CASSLQEYEQYF
j_call: TRBJ1-1; v_call: TRBV10-2; cdr3_aa: CASFRPTNTEAFF
j_call: TRBJ1-1; v_call: TRBV7-2; cdr3_aa: CASSRSSAFGSEAFF
j_call: TRBJ1-5; v_call: TRBV5-6; cdr3_aa: CASSLGQFSNQPQHF
j_call: TRBJ1-1; v_call: TRBV18; cdr3_aa: CASSLQGQNTEAFF
j_call: TRBJ1-4; v_call: TRBV5-4; cdr3_aa: CASSPGHPIGEKLFF
j_call: TRBJ2-3; v_call: TRBV19; cdr3_aa: CASSMWTGERDTQYF
j_call: TRBJ2-3; v_call: TRBV6-6; cdr3_aa: CASSDRDRATDTQYF
j_call: TRBJ1-2; v_call: TRBV6-1; cdr3_aa: CASSEAQATPGGYTF
j_call: TRBJ2-1; v_call: TRBV19; cdr3_aa: CASSSSGGSYNEQFF
j_call: TRBJ2-1; v_call: TRBV7-9; cdr3_aa: CASSLGGRAIYNEQFF
j_call: TRBJ1-4; v_call: TRBV9; cdr3_aa: CASSLSGTGDEKLFF
j_call: TRBJ2-7; v_call: TRBV28; cdr3_aa: CASSYRTSGRYEQYF
j_call: TRBJ2-1; v_call: TRBV12-3/TRBV12-4; cdr3_aa: CASIRTALNEQFF
j_call: TRBJ1-1; v_call: TRBV19; cdr3_aa: CASSIRGNTEAFF
j_call: TRBJ1-1; v_call: TRBV7-2; cdr3_aa: CASSWRGYTEAFF
j_call: TRBJ1-2; v_call: TRBV28; cdr3_aa: CASSLSGGHGYTF
j_call: TRBJ2-2; v_call: TRBV25-1; cdr3_aa: CASSRTGTNTGELFF
j_call: TRBJ2-7; v_call: TRBV9; cdr3_aa: CASSVESGGAYEQYF
j_call: TRBJ2-1; v_call: TRBV4-3; cdr3_aa: CASSQEASPQSYNEQFF
j_call: TRBJ1-1; v_call: TRBV19; cdr3_aa: CASSIRDRGSRDTEAFF
j_call: TRBJ2-7; v_call: TRBV12-3/TRBV12-4; cdr3_aa: CASSLPPTYEQYF
j_call: TRBJ1-1; v_call: TRBV4-3; cdr3_aa: CASSQDLPGQALANTEAFF
j_call: TRBJ1-1; v_call: TRBV5-1; cdr3_aa: CASSLDRVNTEAFF
j_call: TRBJ2-5; v_call: TRBV11-1; cdr3_aa: CASSPRLAGVRETQYF
j_call: TRBJ2-2; v_call: TRBV9; cdr3_aa: CASSVDAGGDVYTGELFF
j_call: TRBJ1-2; v_call: TRBV9; cdr3_aa: CASSVPGGYYGYTF
j_call: TRBJ2-7; v_call: TRBV5-4; cdr3_aa: CASSDSGATYEQYF
j_call: TRBJ1-3; v_call: TRBV24-1; cdr3_aa: CATSDPGASGNTIYF
j_call: TRBJ2-7; v_call: TRBV7-3; cdr3_aa: CASSLRRTGTYEQYF
j_call: TRBJ1-3; v_call: TRBV5-1; cdr3_aa: CASSWGGRGDSGNTIYF
j_call: TRBJ2-1; v_call: TRBV4-3; cdr3_aa: CASSQDLSVAGGLYNEQFF
j_call: TRBJ2-5; v_call: TRBV27; cdr3_aa: CASSQRDRRETQYF
j_call: TRBJ1-5; v_call: TRBV29-1; cdr3_aa: CSANTGVDQPQHF
j_call: TRBJ1-1; v_call: TRBV19; cdr3_aa: CASSAQGNTEAFF
j_call: TRBJ1-2; v_call: TRBV4-2; cdr3_aa: CASSQDKGAGGYTF
j_call: TRBJ1-2; v_call: TRBV6-5; cdr3_aa: CASSIGQGAEGYTF
j_call: TRBJ1-1; v_call: TRBV6-6; cdr3_aa: CASSGQHMNTEAFF
j_call: TRBJ1-1; v_call: TRBV5-1; cdr3_aa: CASSLDREGTEAFF
j_call: TRBJ1-1; v_call: TRBV5-6; cdr3_aa: CASSLGDRGNTEAFF